The T cell receptor beta chain described here comes from a study of blood T cell repertoires in COVID-19. Study-level background: COVID-19 samples, acute and convalescent, were from the United States, Italy and Spain. The cDNA or gDNA used as material had been derived from T cells, B-cell-depleted T cells, or PBMCs.

As originally analysed: Cell counts per sample came from amplifying reference gene primers. The protocol was immunoSEQ multiplex PCR, while the TCRdb copy is restricted to in-frame clones and leaves out a portion. The DNA gave D and trimming, while V, J and clone size come from that table. The sample carries 280,000 or so clones, roughly 87% recorded once. Trimming cost V 3 bases and J 6 bases, with 12 bases left between them. CDR3 length equals 15 residues. The V gene's germline CDR1 is LNHDA and CDR2 SQIVND (reference sequence). This clone was seen once. The sequence was collected from a young man with active or convalescent COVID-19. The chain carries TRBV19 and TRBJ1-6; D is unresolved. Sequencing was performed on peripheral blood. In DNA, the CDR3 is TGTGCCAGTAGTATCTACGGACTTCTTAATTCACCCCTCCACTTT. This encodes CASSIYGLLNSPLHF.